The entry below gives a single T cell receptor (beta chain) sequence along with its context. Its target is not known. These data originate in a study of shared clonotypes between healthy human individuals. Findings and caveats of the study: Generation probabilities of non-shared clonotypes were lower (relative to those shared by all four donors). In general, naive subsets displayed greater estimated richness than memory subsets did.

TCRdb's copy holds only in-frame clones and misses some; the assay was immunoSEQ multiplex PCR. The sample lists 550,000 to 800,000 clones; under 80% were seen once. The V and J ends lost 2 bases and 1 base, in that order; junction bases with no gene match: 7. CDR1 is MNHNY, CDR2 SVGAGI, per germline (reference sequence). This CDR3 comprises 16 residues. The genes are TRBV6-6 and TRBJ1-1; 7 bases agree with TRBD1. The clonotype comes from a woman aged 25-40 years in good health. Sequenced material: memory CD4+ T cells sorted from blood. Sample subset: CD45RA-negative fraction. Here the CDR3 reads CASSYLPTGENTEAFF. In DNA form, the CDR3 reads TGTGCCAGCAGTTACCTTCCTACAGGGGAGAACACTGAAGCTTTCTTT.